A selection of T cell receptor beta chains follows, all from one sample in a study of CD8 T cells in Susac syndrome. TCRdb re-derived calls from the immunoSEQ multiplex PCR reads in MiXCR, one entry per CDR3 protein. The table lists about 120,000 distinct CDR3 sequences, about 95% of them singletons. Sequencing input: CD8+ T cells from PBMCs. These receptors came from a human donor with Susac syndrome. Each CDR3 is given with its conserved first and last residue. The D gene is left open where the match is weak. Expanded clones get a size class; other rows say once, few or many, or leave the size out.

TRBV5-1	NA	TRBD2	TRBJ2-3	CASSLVRGGTDTQYF	TGCGCCAGCAGCTTAGTCCGGGGGGGTACAGATACGCAGTATTTT
TRBV6-5	NA	NA	TRBJ1-1	CASSYSRGLNTEAFF	TGTGCCAGCAGTTACTCGAGGGGGTTGAACACTGAAGCTTTCTTT
TRBV6-5	NA	NA	TRBJ1-2	CASSQTLDYGYTF	TGTGCCAGCAGCCAAACCCTGGACTATGGCTACACCTTC
TRBV29-1	NA	NA	TRBJ2-7	CSVEDRNPTYEQYF	TGCAGCGTTGAAGATCGGAATCCTACCTACGAGCAGTACTTC
TRBV12-3/TRBV12-4	NA	TRBD2	TRBJ2-5	CASSLAGGFKETQYF	TGTGCCAGCAGTTTGGCGGGGGGTTTTAAAGAGACCCAGTACTTC
TRBV4-1	NA	NA	TRBJ2-5	CASSHGPSGEETQYF	TGCGCCAGCAGCCATGGGCCCTCTGGGGAAGAGACCCAGTACTTC
TRBV9	NA	TRBD2	TRBJ2-7	CASSVDSGGSYEQYF	TGTGCCAGCAGCGTAGACAGCGGGGGGTCCTACGAGCAGTACTTC
TRBV9	NA	NA	TRBJ1-2	CASSVDSYGYTF	TGTGCCAGCAGCGTAGACTCCTATGGCTACACCTTC
TRBV9	NA	NA	TRBJ2-2	CASSVQGGANTGELFF	TGTGCCAGCAGCGTCCAGGGGGGTGCGAACACCGGGGAGCTGTTTTTT
TRBV29-1	NA	NA	TRBJ2-1	CSVPGTFAYNEQFF	TGCAGCGTTCCGGGGACTTTCGCCTACAATGAGCAGTTCTTC
TRBV7-9	NA	NA	TRBJ2-7	CASSFPAHGSYEQYF	TGTGCCAGCAGCTTTCCGGCACATGGGTCCTACGAGCAGTACTTC
TRBV14	once	NA	TRBJ2-4	CASSQVGNIQYF	TGTGCCAGCAGCCAAGTTGGGAACATTCAGTACTTC
TRBV9	NA	TRBD2	TRBJ2-1	CASSSTGTSDEQFF	TGTGCCAGCAGCTCTACCGGGACTAGCGATGAGCAGTTCTTC
TRBV29-1	NA	NA	TRBJ2-4	CSVVGRLNIQYF	TGCAGCGTTGTTGGGCGGTTAAACATTCAGTACTTC
TRBV7-9	NA	TRBD2	TRBJ2-5	CASSSMGLAETQYF	TGTGCCAGCAGCTCCATGGGACTAGCCGAGACCCAGTACTTC
TRBV2	NA	NA	TRBJ2-1	CASTTVEQFF	TGTGCCAGCACTACGGTAGAGCAGTTCTTC
TRBV9	NA	TRBD1	TRBJ1-1	CASSVEGGSLNTEAFF	TGTGCCAGCAGCGTAGAAGGGGGCAGTTTGAACACTGAAGCTTTCTTT
TRBV6-5	NA	TRBD1	TRBJ2-5	CASSADRGQETQYF	TGTGCCAGCAGTGCGGACAGGGGACAAGAGACCCAGTACTTC
TRBV27	NA	NA	TRBJ2-7	CASSLSGRGGLIAEQYF	TGTGCCAGCAGTTTATCTGGTAGGGGGGGGCTCATCGCCGAGCAGTACTTC
TRBV3-1	NA	TRBD2	TRBJ2-7	CASSGTTPYEQYF	TGTGCCAGCAGCGGGACTACACCCTACGAGCAGTACTTC
TRBV12-3/TRBV12-4	NA	TRBD1	TRBJ1-1	CASRTGEAFF	TGTGCCAGCAGGACAGGGGAAGCTTTCTTT
TRBV25-1	NA	NA	TRBJ1-1	CASSEGVGNTEAFF	TGTGCCAGCAGTGAAGGCGTTGGGAACACTGAAGCTTTCTTT
TRBV18	NA	TRBD2	TRBJ2-1	CASSPTTTSGGAGEQFF	TGTGCCAGCTCACCGACGACTACTAGCGGGGGGGCCGGTGAGCAGTTCTTC
TRBV20-1	NA	NA	TRBJ2-1	CSARKGTEQFF	TGCAGTGCCAGGAAGGGGACCGAGCAGTTCTTC
TRBV6-6	NA	NA	TRBJ2-1	CASSYERLPYNEQFF	TGTGCCAGCAGTTACGAGAGACTGCCTTACAATGAGCAGTTCTTC
TRBV2	NA	NA	TRBJ2-3	CASRPTSAKDTQYF	TGTGCCAGCCGGCCTACATCCGCTAAAGATACGCAGTATTTT
TRBV9	once	TRBD2	TRBJ2-1	CASSPPAGGPLATEQFF	TGTGCCAGCAGCCCCCCAGCGGGGGGGCCTCTGGCTACCGAGCAGTTCTTC
TRBV12-3/TRBV12-4	NA	TRBD2	TRBJ2-1	CASSPGLGEQFF	TGTGCCAGCAGTCCCGGACTAGGGGAGCAGTTCTTC
TRBV20-1	NA	NA	TRBJ2-7	CSARDISNEQYF	TGCAGTGCCCGGGACATCTCCAACGAGCAGTACTTC
TRBV9	NA	NA	TRBJ2-7	CASSSGTSSYEQYF	TGTGCCAGCAGCTCCGGGACAAGCTCCTACGAGCAGTACTTC
TRBV19	NA	NA	TRBJ2-1	CASTAGTYYNEQFF	TGTGCCAGTACCGCCGGGACGTACTACAATGAGCAGTTCTTC
TRBV5-4	NA	TRBD1	TRBJ2-7	CASSLEQGALREQYF	TGTGCCAGCAGCTTGGAACAGGGGGCCCTAAGGGAGCAGTACTTC
TRBV4-1	NA	NA	TRBJ1-1	CASSPGQMNTEAFF	TGCGCCAGCAGCCCCGGACAGATGAACACTGAAGCTTTCTTT
TRBV10-3	NA	TRBD1	TRBJ1-2	CAISESEGASNYGYTF	TGTGCCATCAGTGAGTCTGAGGGGGCATCTAACTATGGCTACACCTTC
TRBV6-5	few	TRBD2	TRBJ2-1	CASSYRGTSGYNEQFF	TGTGCCAGCAGTTACCGCGGGACTAGCGGATACAATGAGCAGTTCTTC
TRBV19	NA	NA	TRBJ1-2	CASSIRTDTNYGYTF	TGTGCCAGTAGTATAAGGACGGATACTAACTATGGCTACACCTTC
TRBV11-1	NA	NA	TRBJ2-7	CASSSPLKRSGEQYF	TGTGCCAGCAGCTCCCCCCTAAAAAGGAGCGGCGAGCAGTACTTC
TRBV7-9	once	NA	TRBJ1-2	CASSLGHQFYGYTF	TGTGCCAGCAGCTTAGGACACCAGTTCTATGGCTACACCTTC
TRBV4-3	NA	TRBD1	TRBJ2-5	CASSQETGTGYETQYF	TGCGCCAGCAGCCAAGAGACCGGGACAGGGTACGAGACCCAGTACTTC
TRBV9	NA	TRBD1	TRBJ1-4	CASSAQTQGAGEKLFF	TGTGCCAGCAGCGCACAGACACAGGGGGCGGGGGAAAAACTGTTTTTT